This T cell receptor beta chain was identified in a study of T cells in Graves' hyperthyroidism and ophthalmopathy. Study context: Pretreatment peripheral blood was obtained at initial diagnosis. Findings and caveats of the study: Most thyroid clonotypes expanded above 0.001 were also detected in blood.

Amplification of TCR beta CDR3 regions used RNA as the template. Carried out on the TCR CDR3, a first-round RT-PCR used the HTBI primer set. TCRdb re-analysed the multiplex PCR reads in MiXCR, keeping a single row per CDR3 protein. In the table there are 340,000 or so distinct CDR3 sequences, 15% to 20% of which are singletons. Each diagnosis drew on symptoms, thyroxine, TRAb, thyroid ultrasound and orbital computed tomography findings. Source material for PBMCs was more than 7.5 ml fresh peripheral blood. The CDR3 runs 16 residues. Deletions cut 0 bases from V and 4 bases from J, with 14 bases between. The V gene's germline CDR1 is SEHNR and CDR2 FQNEAQ (reference sequence). Comment on this clonotype: Its antigen is currently unknown.

This rearrangement joins TRBV7-9 to TRBJ2-3; D not certain. This TCR was recovered from a woman between 50 and 59 years old with Graves' hyperthyroidism. Sequenced material: blood. The CDR3 DNA sequence: TGTGCCAGCAGCTTAGCGCAAACGCTGAGAGCAGATACGCAGTATTTT. Translating gives CASSLAQTLRADTQYF.